Reported below is one T cell receptor (beta chain). These data come from a study of patients and donors after allogeneic stem cell transplantation. There are 15 residues in the CDR3. V lost 3 bases, J lost 2 bases, and 16 bases lay in between. In germline, CDR1 is SQVTM, CDR2 ANQGSEA. Each CDR3 protein is one row after TCRdb ran MiXCR on the RT-PCR reads. This sample has roughly 940,000 distinct CDR3 sequences, with 18% found just once. The gene calls are TRBV29-1 and TRBJ2-5; D uncertain. Sequenced material: blood, either unsorted or a sorted T cell fraction (not recorded which). This clonotype was sampled from a human donor who was either an allogeneic HSCT recipient or a stem cell or donor lymphocyte infusion donor (not recorded which). It is not recorded whose cells these are; they may come from a transplant donor. The CDR3 nucleotides are TGCAGCGTTGAGTCAGTGAAGGGCAGACAAGAGACCCAGTACTTC. Its translation is CSVESVKGRQETQYF.